This TCR beta chain appears in the sequencing data of a study of regulatory T cells in long-lasting Graves disease. Background on the study: Antithyroid drug intake by newly diagnosed Graves' patients had lasted under 3 months. Study-wide results and caveats: Segments TRBV28, TRBJ1-2 and TRBJ2-5 showed preferential usage in persistent disease.

Construction of TCR beta libraries relied on iRepertoire HTBI primers and on Arm-PCR targeting CDR3 regions. In TCRdb, the multiplex PCR reads were re-called with MiXCR into one record per CDR3 protein. The data show around 480,000 distinct CDR3 sequences, about 15% seen once. There are many counts of this clonotype. Its antigen is currently unknown. Time point defined: newly diagnosed GD, antithyroid drugs for less than 3 months. RNA extracted from PBMCs served as the sequencing template. One endocrinology department in Xi'an, China, was where patients came from. Trimming removed 4 bases at V and 6 bases at J, with 22 bases between. The CDR3 totals 17 residues. CDR1 SGHVS and CDR2 FQNEAQ come from the germline V gene. These data were also filed under a second study, of T cells in Graves' hyperthyroidism and ophthalmopathy.

The source material was peripheral blood mononuclear cells (PBMCs), sampled at new diagnosis, from a patient treated with antithyroid drugs. The TCR sequence derives from a woman aged 35 to 59 with Graves disease. The V gene is TRBV7-8, the J gene TRBJ2-1; the D call may be TRBD1 or TRBD2 (5 bases each). In DNA form, the CDR3 reads TGTGCCAGCAGCTCGCCACCGGGACGGTTGGCCTCCAATGAGCAGTTCTTC. This encodes CASSSPPGRLASNEQFF.